This T cell receptor beta chain was sequenced for a study of T cell responses to AZD1222 COVID-19 vaccine. Assay used: immunoSEQ multiplex PCR; TCRdb lists only in-frame clones, some missing. The sample records over 100,000 clones, 70% to 90% being singletons. This clone has more than one count but fewer than ten. This sample comprised peripheral blood, obtained on day 0 of AZD1222 vaccination. This sequence originates from an adult in good health.

CDR3 DNA: TGTGCCAGCTCACAGACTCAGCAAGAGACCCAGTACTTC. Amino acid sequence: CASSQTQQETQYF. This chain uses TRBV18 with TRBJ2-5; D remains unclear. Germline CDR1 and CDR2: KGHSH and LQKENI. V lost 4 bases to trimming and J lost 2 bases, with 8 bases between them. The CDR3 sequence is 13 residues long.